This T cell receptor beta chain appears in the sequencing data of a study of shared clonotypes between healthy human individuals. Of note for this clone: The antigen remains unidentified.

V dropped 5 bases and J dropped 4 bases, with 16 bases sitting between them. The CDR3 covers 14 residues. Germline V gene data show CDR1 as SQVTM and CDR2 as ANQGSEA. General study results and limits: The sharing of around 5% of naive CD4 clonotypes was seen across a few donors.

The authors split each subset's genomic DNA evenly across several immunoSEQ plates. The repertoire was sequenced with immunoSEQ multiplex PCR; TCRdb's copy has only in-frame clones and lacks some. The sample lists about a million clones, more than 75% seen once, with approximately 1.5% in the top ten. This chain joins TRBV29-1 and TRBJ2-3; maybe TRBD1 (5 bases). This clonotype was obtained from a man aged 18 to 35 in good health. What was sequenced was memory CD4+ T cells sorted from blood. Subset given: CD45RA-negative fraction. CDR3 in DNA: TGCAGCGTTCACCCAGGGAACTCCGCAGATACGCAGTATTTT. It specifies CSVHPGNSADTQYF.